These T cell receptor beta chains were read from a single sample in a study of blood T cell repertoires in COVID-19. Sequencing was performed with immunoSEQ multiplex PCR; in TCRdb, only in-frame clones are kept and a portion is missing. Of some 330,000 clones in the sample, roughly 90% were seen once. The specimen sequenced was peripheral blood. The origin of the receptors is a woman aged 45-59 years with active or convalescent COVID-19. Both conserved end residues are part of each CDR3. The order of the fields is D gene, V gene, J gene, CDR3 length, clone size, CDR3 DNA, CDR3 protein. The D gene is left open where the match is weak. The size field is filled for only some rows; it gives once, few, many or a size class.

>TRBD1|TRBV7-2|TRBJ1-5|15|NA
TGTGCCAGCAGCGCCGTCGGCAGGGGGCCTCCATCCCAGCATTTT
CASSAVGRGPPSQHF
>NA|TRBV30|TRBJ2-5|12|NA
TGTGCCTGGAGTGTACAGGCGGAGACCCAGTACTTC
CAWSVQAETQYF
>TRBD2|TRBV2|TRBJ2-7|14|NA
TGTGCCAGCAGTCGACTAGCGGGGTCCTACGAGCAGTACTTC
CASSRLAGSYEQYF
>TRBD2|TRBV4-3|TRBJ2-1|16|NA
TGCGCCAGCAGCCAAGATCGCAGCGGGAGGGAGGGTGAGCAGTTCTTC
CASSQDRSGREGEQFF
>NA|TRBV6-5|TRBJ1-4|13|NA
TGTGCCAGCAGCCGACAGGTTTTTGAAAAACTGTTTTTT
CASSRQVFEKLFF
>NA|TRBV12-5|TRBJ1-6|15|NA
TGTGCTAGTGGTTTGTCTACAGGGTCAAGTTCACCCCTCCACTTT
CASGLSTGSSSPLHF
>TRBD1|TRBV5-8|TRBJ1-4|15|few
TGTGCCAGCAGCTCGACAGGGAGAACTAATGAAAAACTGTTTTTT
CASSSTGRTNEKLFF
>NA|TRBV27|TRBJ2-1|13|NA
TGTGCCAGCAGTTTACCTACTAGGAATGAGCAGTTCTTC
CASSLPTRNEQFF
>NA|TRBV3-1/TRBV3-2|TRBJ2-2|15|NA
TGTGCCAGCAGCCCCTCGGGACTGAACACCGGGGAGCTGTTTTTT
CASSPSGLNTGELFF
>NA|TRBV15|TRBJ2-1|18|NA
TGTGCCACCAGCGCCTTACACGGACAAACTCGCTCCTACAATGAGCAGTTCTTC
CATSALHGQTRSYNEQFF
>NA|TRBV7-9|TRBJ1-6|13|NA
TGTGCCAGCAGCAGAGCCCTTAATTCACCCCTCCACTTT
CASSRALNSPLHF
>TRBD1|TRBV27|TRBJ2-1|12|NA
TGTGCCAGCAGTCGGGACAGGGGAGGGGAGTTCTTC
CASSRDRGGEFF
>NA|TRBV30|TRBJ2-7|11|NA
TGTGCCTGGAGTGTAACCAGGGTCATCTTCTTC
CAWSVTRVIFF
>NA|TRBV20-1|TRBJ1-1|10|once
TGCAGTGCTAGAGATGAGATCACGAGATTT
CSARDEITRF
>TRBD2|TRBV6-5|TRBJ2-7|13|NA
TGTGCCAGCGGTAGAGGGAGGGACTACGAGCAGTACTTC
CASGRGRDYEQYF
>TRBD2|TRBV6-1|TRBJ2-3|19|NA
TGTGCCAGCAGTGGACTTGTCCCGGGACTAGCGGGTAGCACAGATACGCAGTATTTT
CASSGLVPGLAGSTDTQYF
>NA|TRBV29-1|TRBJ2-1|12|NA
TGCAGCGTTGAGCCTAGCAGCAATGAGCAGTTCTTC
CSVEPSSNEQFF
>TRBD2|TRBV7-9|TRBJ2-2|15|once
TGTGCCAGCAGCTCCCGGACTAGTTCTCCCGGGGAGCTGTTTTTT
CASSSRTSSPGELFF
>NA|TRBV5-5|TRBJ2-7|12|NA
TGTGCCAGCAGCTCAGGAGGGCGCGAGCAGTACTTC
CASSSGGREQYF
>NA|TRBV5-8|TRBJ2-7|14|NA
TGTGCCAGCAGCTTAACATGGCTGTCCTACGAGCAGTACTTC
CASSLTWLSYEQYF
>NA|TRBV7-6|TRBJ2-1|15|NA
TGTGCCAGCAGCGTGATACAGAGCTCCTACAATGAGCAGTTCTTC
CASSVIQSSYNEQFF
>NA|TRBV7-3|TRBJ2-1|15|few
TGTGCCAGCAGCCCGGGGGTAGGCACCTACAATGAGCAGTTCTTC
CASSPGVGTYNEQFF
>NA|TRBV18|TRBJ2-1|13|once
TGTGCCAGCTCACGCGACAGCCTCAATGAGCAGTTCTTC
CASSRDSLNEQFF
>NA|TRBV30|TRBJ2-3|13|NA
TGTGCCTGGGACCTCACAGGGTCAGATACGCAGTATTTT
CAWDLTGSDTQYF
>NA|TRBV18|TRBJ2-5|15|NA
TGTGCCAGCTCACCACCGGAGGGAAAAAGAGAGACCCAGTACTTC
CASSPPEGKRETQYF
>TRBD2|TRBV15|TRBJ2-3|18|NA
TGTGCCACCAGCAGAGATAGGAGCGGGAGGGCCTATGTAGATACGCAGTATTTT
CATSRDRSGRAYVDTQYF
>TRBD2|TRBV5-1|TRBJ2-3|15|NA
TGCGCCAGCAGCAGAGCGGGGGGGCCCACAGATACGCAGTATTTT
CASSRAGGPTDTQYF
>TRBD2|TRBV5-4|TRBJ2-5|16|NA
TGTGCCAGCAGCAGGGGGACTAGCGGGACCCAAGAGACCCAGTACTTC
CASSRGTSGTQETQYF
>TRBD1|TRBV7-2|TRBJ1-1|14|NA
TGTGCCAGCAGCCTCAGGGGGCTTGGGGCTGAAGCTTTCTTT
CASSLRGLGAEAFF
>NA|TRBV6-5|TRBJ2-7|15|once
TGTGCCAGCAGTTACTTCTTGGGTAGCGGCTACGAGCAGTACTTC
CASSYFLGSGYEQYF
>TRBD1|TRBV3-1/TRBV3-2|TRBJ2-2|16|once
TGTGCCAGCAGCCAAAGAAGTACAGGGGGCGTCGGGGAGCTGTTTTTT
CASSQRSTGGVGELFF
>NA|TRBV28|TRBJ1-2|15|NA
TGTGCCAGCACTCTCTTTCGGTCGGGGGTGGATGGCTACACCTTC
CASTLFRSGVDGYTF
>NA|TRBV27|TRBJ1-6|15|few
TGTGCCAGCGGCGTGGGGAGGAATGGGATTTCACCCCTCCACTTT
CASGVGRNGISPLHF
>NA|TRBV2|TRBJ2-7|12|NA
TGTGCCAGCAGTGAACCGGAGGACAGTAAGAACTTC
CASSEPEDSKNF
>NA|TRBV27|TRBJ2-6|18|NA
TGTGCCAGCAGTTCTCAATTAATGTCGGGTGGAGGGGCCAACGTCCTGACTTTC
CASSSQLMSGGGANVLTF
>TRBD1|TRBV5-4|TRBJ1-2|13|NA
TGTGCCAGCAGCGCGACAGGGGCGTTCGGCTACACCTTC
CASSATGAFGYTF
>NA|TRBV10-3|TRBJ1-1|14|NA
TGTGCCATCAGTACCTCCGACAAAGGCACTGAAGCTTTCTTT
CAISTSDKGTEAFF
>TRBD1|TRBV27|TRBJ2-7|15|NA
TGTGCCAGCAGCTATCTCAGGGACAGGGTGAACGAGCAGTACTTC
CASSYLRDRVNEQYF
>NA|TRBV7-3|TRBJ2-5|12|once
TGTGCCAGCAGCTACCAGGACTTTTCCCAGTACTTC
CASSYQDFSQYF
>NA|TRBV27|TRBJ2-1|17|NA
TGTGCCAGCAGTCCTCGGACAGCGATGAGCTCCTACAATGAGCAGTTCTTC
CASSPRTAMSSYNEQFF
>TRBD1|TRBV7-9|TRBJ1-2|14|NA
TGTGCCAGCAGCGGATCGGGACAGGCCAATGGCTACACCTTC
CASSGSGQANGYTF
>TRBD2|TRBV6-2/TRBV6-3|TRBJ2-1|17|NA
TGTGCCAGCAGTTACAAGGCGGGAGACCTAGGAAGGGATGAGCAGTTCTTC
CASSYKAGDLGRDEQFF
>NA|TRBV7-3|TRBJ2-5|13|NA
TGTGCCAGCAGCTCAGGACAGAAAGAGACCCAGTACTTC
CASSSGQKETQYF
>TRBD1|TRBV19|TRBJ1-1|14|NA
TGTGCCAGTAGTCGGACAGGGGGCTCGAGTGAAGCTTTCTTT
CASSRTGGSSEAFF
>NA|TRBV7-2|TRBJ1-1|15|NA
TGTGCCAGCAGCGCGCGGACAGCTTCGAACACTGAAGCTTTCTTT
CASSARTASNTEAFF
>TRBD1|TRBV11-3|TRBJ1-1|13|few
TGTGCCAGCAGCTCCCAGGGGGCGACTGAAGCTTTCTTT
CASSSQGATEAFF
>NA|TRBV18|TRBJ2-7|15|NA
TGTGCCAGCTCACCACCGGGGGGTATCAGTTCCGAGCAGTACTTC
CASSPPGGISSEQYF
>NA|TRBV5-1|TRBJ2-3|14|once
TGCGCCAGCAGCTTGGCCCAGACCGGGGATACGCAGTATTTT
CASSLAQTGDTQYF
>TRBD1|TRBV7-2|TRBJ2-3|16|NA
TGTGCCAGCAGCTCCCGGACAGGGGGCAGGACAGATACGCAGTATTTT
CASSSRTGGRTDTQYF
>NA|TRBV30|TRBJ2-7|14|NA
TGTGCCTGGATGCCTAACTTAGCTCCATACGAGCAGTACTTC
CAWMPNLAPYEQYF
>NA|TRBV2|TRBJ2-6|19|NA
TGTGCCAGCAGTAGAGACAGTGCGGTCACAGACTCTGGGGCCAACGTCCTGACTTTC
CASSRDSAVTDSGANVLTF
>TRBD1|TRBV7-8|TRBJ1-2|14|NA
TGTGCCAGCACCGCAGGACAGGGCCGTTATGGCTACACCTTC
CASTAGQGRYGYTF
>NA|TRBV7-2|TRBJ2-7|13|NA
TGTGCCAGCAGCGCTGGCCCAGCCGGGGGGCAGTACTTC
CASSAGPAGGQYF
>NA|TRBV7-7|TRBJ2-7|15|NA
TGTGCTAGCAGCTTAGCCCAGGACAGCTCCTACGAGCAGTACTTC
CASSLAQDSSYEQYF
>NA|TRBV20-1|TRBJ2-7|12|NA
TGCAGTGCTAGTAGCCAGGGTTACGAGCAGTACTTC
CSASSQGYEQYF
>NA|TRBV25-1|TRBJ1-2|13|NA
TGTGCCAGCAGTGAATCAGGGGTTGGTGGCTACACCTTC
CASSESGVGGYTF
>NA|TRBV5-5|TRBJ1-2|15|NA
TGTGCCAGCAGCTTAAGCGGTGCCACTAACTATGGCTACACCTTC
CASSLSGATNYGYTF
>NA|TRBV30|TRBJ1-1|14|NA
TGTGCCTGGAGACTGAGGGGCGGGGACACTGAAGCTTTCTTT
CAWRLRGGDTEAFF
>NA|TRBV19|TRBJ2-2|13|few
TGTGCCAGTACCTCGGGATGGGACGGGGAGCTGTTTTTT
CASTSGWDGELFF
>NA|TRBV27|TRBJ1-5|12|NA
TGTGCCAGCAGAAGGGGTTCCCAGCCCCAGCATTTT
CASRRGSQPQHF